This record looks at one T cell receptor (beta chain) sequence and its context. Its antigen has not been determined. Within one base of it there is no much larger clone, and no base qualities were kept. This specimen comes from a study of blood T cell repertoires in COVID-19 (TCRdb year 2020). Broadly, across the study: Samples covering the acute and convalescent phases of COVID-19 were provided by collaborators in the United States, Italy and Spain. Where available, HLA class I and class II types were taken from metadata supplied by the sample provider and were not determined by assay-based typing. Sample metadata almost always included a de-identified subject ID, COVID-19 status, age in years and sex. A freely available public database, intended as a resource for researchers studying the immune response to SARS-CoV-2, is where the repertoires were released. The material from the prospective study consisted of cDNA or gDNA derived from T cells, B-cell-depleted T cells, or PBMCs. The samples were drawn from the first 160 participants of the ongoing ImmuneRACE study and from more than 1,000 subjects provided by 6 global collaborators. The dataset comprised deeply sampled blood TCRbeta repertoires from subjects exposed to, actively infected with, or recovered from COVID-19. What the research found in general, with its limitations: The amount of clinical and demographic metadata varied by source and participant and was provided uncurated.

CDR1 and CDR2 (SGHNT, YYREEE) derive from the germline V gene (reference sequence). Trimming takes 4 bases from V and 3 bases from J, and the germline ends sit 16 bases apart. The CDR3 measures 15 amino acids from cysteine to phenylalanine. Only the CDR3 DNA stays, 45 bases, in frame from base 1. TCRbeta CDR3 regions were amplified from genomic DNA by means of the immunoSEQ Assay, a bias-controlled multiplex PCR. The paper's data handling went like this. The number of nucleated cells in each sample was estimated from the amplification of reference gene primers within the assay. To quantify the absolute abundance of each unique TCRbeta CDR3 rearrangement, sequence reads were collapsed and filtered. For each sample, productive Simpson clonality was calculated as the square root of Simpson's diversity index across productive rearrangements. TCRdb retrieved this table from immuneACCESS and kept in-frame rearrangements only. Not all clones are present; in checked studies, unresolved V genes account for under half, and no reason is known for the remainder. V and J calls plus clone size are reproduced from that table; the DNA served to infer D and trimming. The sample table holds more than 150,000 clones, of which approximately 86% were seen once. The ten largest clones take up about 8.2% of the sample.

Whole blood was collected in K2EDTA tubes by collaborating institutions according to the institutions' own protocols. For TCRbeta analysis, collaborators shipped samples as frozen whole blood, isolated PBMCs, or DNA extracted from either of those sample types. The TCR comes from a man aged 55 to 70 with acute or convalescent COVID-19. Sequencing was carried out using peripheral blood. The chain uses TRBV5-4 and TRBJ1-1, with the D gene too uncertain to name. The DNA reads as follows: TGTGCCAGCAGCCCGGCGGAGGGAGGATACACTGAAGCTTTCTTT. It codes for CASSPAEGGYTEAFF.